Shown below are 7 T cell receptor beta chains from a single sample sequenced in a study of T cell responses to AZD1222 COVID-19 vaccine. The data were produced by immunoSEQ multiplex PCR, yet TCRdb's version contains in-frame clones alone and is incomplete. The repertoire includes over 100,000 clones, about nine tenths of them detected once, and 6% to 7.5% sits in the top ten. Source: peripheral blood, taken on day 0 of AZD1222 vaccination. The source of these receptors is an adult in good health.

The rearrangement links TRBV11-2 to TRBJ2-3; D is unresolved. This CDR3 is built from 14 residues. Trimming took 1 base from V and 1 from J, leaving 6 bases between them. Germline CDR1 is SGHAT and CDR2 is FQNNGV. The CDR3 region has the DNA TGTGCCAGCAGCTTAGTCCTTCGCACAGATACGCAGTATTTT. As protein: CASSLVLRTDTQYF.

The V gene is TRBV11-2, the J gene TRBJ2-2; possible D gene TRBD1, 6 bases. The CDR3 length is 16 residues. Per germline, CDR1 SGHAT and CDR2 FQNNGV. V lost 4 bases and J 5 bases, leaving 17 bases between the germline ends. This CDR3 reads CASSSRVVGATGELFF. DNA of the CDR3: TGTGCCAGCAGCTCCAGGGTTGTGGGGGCGACCGGGGAGCTGTTTTTT. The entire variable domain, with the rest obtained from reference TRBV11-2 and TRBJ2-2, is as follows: EAGVAQSPRYKIIEKRQSVAFWCNPISGHATLYWYQQILGQGPKLLIQFQNNGVVDDSQLPKDRFSAERLKGVDSTLKIQPAKLEDSAVYLCASSSRVVGATGELFFGEGSRLTVL.

CDR3 sequence reads: CASSTLQGAAGNTIYF. The CDR3 region has the DNA TGTGCCAGTAGTACCCTACAGGGGGCGGCTGGAAACACCATATATTTT. This sequence joins TRBV19 and TRBJ1-3, with 9 bases that match TRBD1. V was pared by 4 bases and J by 2 bases, with 6 bases of the junction left unmatched. The CDR3 spans 16 residues. Germline-derived CDR1 and CDR2 are LNHDA and SQIVND (reference sequence).

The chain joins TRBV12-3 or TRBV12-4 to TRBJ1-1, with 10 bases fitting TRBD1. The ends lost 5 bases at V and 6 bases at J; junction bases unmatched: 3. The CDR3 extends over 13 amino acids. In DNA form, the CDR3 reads TGTGCCAGCAGTAGACAGGGGGCCTCTGAAGCTTTCTTT. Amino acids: CASSRQGASEAFF.

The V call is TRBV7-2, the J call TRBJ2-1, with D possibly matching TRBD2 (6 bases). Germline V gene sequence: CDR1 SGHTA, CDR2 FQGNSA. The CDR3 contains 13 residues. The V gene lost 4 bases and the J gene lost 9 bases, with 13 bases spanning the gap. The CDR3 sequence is CASSWEEGVEQFF. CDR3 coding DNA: TGTGCCAGCAGCTGGGAGGAGGGAGTTGAGCAGTTCTTC.

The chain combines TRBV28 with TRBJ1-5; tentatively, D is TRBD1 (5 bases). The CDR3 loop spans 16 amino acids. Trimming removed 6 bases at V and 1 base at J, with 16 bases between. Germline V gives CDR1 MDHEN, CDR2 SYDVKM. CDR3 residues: CASSSLGGTSNQPQHF. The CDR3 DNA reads TGTGCCAGCAGCAGCCTGGGGGGGACCAGCAATCAGCCCCAGCATTTT. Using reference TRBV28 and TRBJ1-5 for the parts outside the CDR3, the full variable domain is DVKVTQSSRYLVKRTGEKVFLECVQDMDHENMFWYRQDPGLGLRLIYFSYDVKMKEKGDIPEGYSVSREKKERFSLILESASTNQTSMYLCASSSLGGTSNQPQHFGDGTRLSIL.

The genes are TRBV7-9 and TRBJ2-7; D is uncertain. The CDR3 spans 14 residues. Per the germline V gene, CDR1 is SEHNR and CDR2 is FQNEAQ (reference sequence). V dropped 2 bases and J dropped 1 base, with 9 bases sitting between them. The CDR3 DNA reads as TGTGCCAGCAGCTTAACGACCACTTCCTACGAGCAGTACTTC. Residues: CASSLTTTSYEQYF. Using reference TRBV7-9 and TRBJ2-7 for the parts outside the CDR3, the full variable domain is DTGVSQNPRHKITKRGQNVTFRCDPISEHNRLYWYRQTLGQGPEFLTYFQNEAQLEKSRLLSDRFSAERPKGSFSTLEIQRTEQGDSAMYLCASSLTTTSYEQYFGPGTRLTVT.